The entry below gives a single T cell receptor (beta chain) sequence along with its context. The sample belongs to a study of blood T cell repertoires in COVID-19. Across the whole study: Sites across the United States, Italy and Spain contributed samples from acute and convalescent COVID-19.

The ends were cut back, 3 bases at V and 0 bases at J, with 16 bases in the middle. The CDR3 spans 17 residues. Germline CDR1 reads LNHDA; CDR2 reads SQIVND (reference sequence). Original data processing: For nucleated cells, counts were estimated from reference gene primer amplification. The method was immunoSEQ multiplex PCR; TCRdb's version includes in-frame clones alone and lacks a portion of them. The V and J calls and clone size were taken over from that table, and D and trimming were inferred from the DNA. The data hold about 110,000 clones, with over 75% observed a single time. The origin of this receptor is a human donor in a cohort sampled during active COVID-19. This chain joins TRBV19 and TRBJ2-3, with D tentatively TRBD2 (5 bases). Sequencing used peripheral blood. The CDR3 sequence is CASSIYAGGDSTDTQYF. The CDR3 nucleotides are TGTGCCAGTAGTATTTATGCGGGCGGCGATAGCACAGATACGCAGTATTTT.